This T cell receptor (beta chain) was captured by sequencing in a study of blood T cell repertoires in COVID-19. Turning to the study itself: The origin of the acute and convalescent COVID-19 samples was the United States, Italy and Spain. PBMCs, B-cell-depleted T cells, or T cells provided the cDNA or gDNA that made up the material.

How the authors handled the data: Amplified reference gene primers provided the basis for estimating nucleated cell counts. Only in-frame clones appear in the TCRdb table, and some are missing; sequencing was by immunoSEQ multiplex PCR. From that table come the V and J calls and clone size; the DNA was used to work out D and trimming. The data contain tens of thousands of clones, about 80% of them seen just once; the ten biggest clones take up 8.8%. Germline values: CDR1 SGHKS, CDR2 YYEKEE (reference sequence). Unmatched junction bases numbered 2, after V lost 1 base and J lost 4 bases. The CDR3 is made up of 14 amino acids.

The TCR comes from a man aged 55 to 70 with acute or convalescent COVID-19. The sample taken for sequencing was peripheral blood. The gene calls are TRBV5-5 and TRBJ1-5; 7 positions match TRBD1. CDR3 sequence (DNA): TGTGCCAGCAGCTTGAGGGGGCCGAATCAGCCCCAGCATTTT. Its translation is CASSLRGPNQPQHF.